These 25 T cell receptor beta chains share one sample of origin, sequenced in a study of CD8+CD57+ T cells in acquired aplastic anemia. Individuals selected for sequencing had exhibited CD8+CD57+ cell expansion on flow cytometry. Researchers used genomic DNA as the template to profile TCR beta VDJ and CDR3. Each CDR3 protein gets one entry after TCRdb re-called the reads with MiXCR. The profile shows fewer than 250,000 distinct CDR3 sequences, roughly 45% of them singletons. Specimen: sorted CD4+, CD8+, or CD8+CD57+ T cells (not recorded which) from PBMCs. These receptors came from a human donor with aplastic anemia.

The CDR3 bases are TGTGGAGCTAGCGGGCCCAGCACAGATACGCAGTATTTT. Translating it yields CGASGPSTDTQYF. The chain recombines TRBV19 with TRBJ2-3, with 8 nucleotides matching TRBD2. Germline lookup yields CDR1 LNHDA and CDR2 SQIVND (reference sequence). The CDR3 is made up of 13 amino acids.

This clonotype came up many times. V usage is TRBV10-3 and J usage is TRBJ2-2; 11 bases agree with TRBD1. The germline V gene has CDR1 ENHRY and CDR2 SYGVKD. The CDR3 is made up of 17 amino acids. The junction had 9 bases not matched to a gene; V was cut back by 5 bases and J by 4 bases. In nucleotides, the CDR3 is TGTGCCATCAGTCCCGGGACAGGGGGTTCGGGCACCGGGGAGCTGTTTTTT. This sequence encodes CAISPGTGGSGTGELFF.

The chain carries TRBV10-3 and TRBJ2-3; 7 bases map to TRBD2. The length of the CDR3 is 18 residues. V shed 0 bases, J shed 4 bases, and the junction held 13 bases outside the gene matches. CDR1 and CDR2 from the germline V gene are ENHRY and SYGVKD. CDR3 in DNA: TGTGCCATCAGTGAGTCTCGGTCCGGGGGAGGGTCCCCAGATACGCAGTATTTT. This translates into CAISESRSGGGSPDTQYF.

This clonotype was recorded at least ten times. CDR3 nucleotides: TGTGCCAGCAGCCTAGCCGTAGATAACTATGGCTACACCTTC. Translating gives CASSLAVDNYGYTF. J is TRBJ1-2 and V is TRBV4-2, with D hard to call. The germline V gene has CDR1 LGHNA and CDR2 YNFKEQ. Trimming left V 4 bases short and J 1 base short, with 10 bases between. The CDR3 covers 14 residues.

The chain uses TRBV2 and TRBJ1-5; no firm D call. The germline gives CDR1 SNHLY, CDR2 FYNNEI. The CDR3 spans 14 residues. The V end lost 2 bases, the J end lost 5 bases, and 10 bases lay between the germline ends. The CDR3 DNA follows: TGTGCCAGCAGTGAACGGCGGACCGATCAGCCCCAGCATTTT. The encoded protein is CASSERRTDQPQHF.

Notes on this clonotype: A much larger clone is a single base away; this may be a read error. The rearrangement joins TRBV7-9 to TRBJ2-5; no definite D call. Trimming removed 5 bases from V and 3 bases from J, with 16 bases in between. The CDR3 loop spans 15 amino acids. CDR1 and CDR2 from the germline V gene are SEHNR and FQNEAQ (reference sequence). Here the CDR3 DNA reads TGTGCCAGCAGCCCGGCGACGTCTCAGAAAGAGACCCAGTACTTC. Its translation is CASSPATSQKETQYF.

V is TRBV20-1 and J is TRBJ2-7; possibly TRBD1 or TRBD2 for D (5 bases each). V lost 4 bases and J lost 3, with 7 bases in between. Germline values: CDR1 DFQATT, CDR2 SNEGSKA (reference sequence). The CDR3 spans 11 residues. The CDR3 bases are TGCAGTGCTAATGGGGGCTACGAGCAGTACTTC. Protein: CSANGGYEQYF.

This clonotype was counted at least ten times. This sequence joins TRBV5-1 and TRBJ2-1; the match to TRBD2 covers 7 bases. V shed 0 bases and J 8 bases; nucleotides not matched to a gene: 5. CDR1 is SGHRS and CDR2 is YFSETQ in the germline V gene. The CDR3 contains 14 residues. The CDR3 region is CASSLGVGRDEQFF. The DNA for the CDR3 is TGCGCCAGCAGCTTGGGGGTAGGGAGGGATGAGCAGTTCTTC.

As regards this clonotype: Just one base apart from a much larger clone, this may be a read error. This is likely a read error, given that the CDR3 carries no conserved phenylalanine or tryptophan at its end. The V gene is TRBV5-4, the J gene TRBJ1-1; weak D call: TRBD1 (5 bases). Germline loops: CDR1 SGHNT, CDR2 YYREEE (reference sequence). This CDR3 is built from 14 residues. Trimming took 5 bases from V and 0 from J, leaving 11 bases between them. CDR3: CASRRQPMNTEAFL. The CDR3 nucleotides are TGTGCCAGCAGAAGACAGCCGATGAACACTGAAGCTTTCCTT.

The chain combines TRBV2 with TRBJ1-2, with D perhaps TRBD1 (5 bases). Deletions cut 7 bases from V and 8 bases from J, with 20 bases between. This CDR3 region has 14 residues. Per the germline V gene, CDR1 is SNHLY and CDR2 is FYNNEI. The CDR3 reads CASTYKQGTWGYTF. The CDR3, as DNA: TGTGCCAGCACCTACAAGCAGGGTACGTGGGGCTACACCTTC.

The chain recombines TRBV5-1 with TRBJ1-2; D not certain. V lost 0 bases, J lost 8 bases, and 14 bases lay in between. The V gene's germline CDR1 is SGHRS and CDR2 YFSETQ. The CDR3 spans 14 residues. For the CDR3, the DNA is TGCGCCAGCAGCTTGGGAGGTGGAGCAGAGGGCTACACCTTC. Translating it yields CASSLGGGAEGYTF. Based on the CDR3 plus reference TRBV5-1 and TRBJ1-2, the full variable domain is KAGVTQTPRYLIKTRGQQVTLSCSPISGHRSVSWYQQTPGQGLQFLFEYFSETQRNKGNFPGRFSGRQFSNSRSEMNVSTLELGDSALYLCASSLGGGAEGYTFGSGTRLTVV.

The table lists this clonotype with a few counts. The rearrangement uses TRBV30 and TRBJ1-2, with a weak D call TRBD1 (5 bases). CDR1 is GTSNPN and CDR2 is SVGIG in the germline V gene (reference sequence). Trimming shortened V by 3 bases and J by 4 bases, and 15 bases separated the two germline ends. The CDR3 length is 14 residues. The CDR3, as DNA: TGTGCCTGGAGCTCAGGGTTCGACGGCTATGGCTACACCTTC. Translated: CAWSSGFDGYGYTF.

This chain connects TRBV2 to TRBJ2-6; D is perhaps TRBD2 (7 bases). This CDR3 is built from 17 residues. V lost 4 bases to trimming and J lost 4 bases, with 17 bases between them. CDR1 SNHLY and CDR2 FYNNEI come from the germline V gene. CDR3 residues: CASSGLGGPRGANVLTF. CDR3 bases: TGTGCCAGCAGTGGTCTGGGGGGGCCGAGGGGGGCCAACGTCCTGACTTTC.

The sample holds many counts of this clonotype. Compared with germline, one end of the junction differs, possibly owing to a read error. The genes are TRBV3-1 and TRBJ1-2; D gene ambiguous. The CDR3 runs 12 residues. Germline CDR1 and CDR2: LGHDT and YNNKEL (reference sequence). The CDR3 sequence: CASSQDTLPRAF. For the CDR3, the DNA is TGTGCCAGCAGCCAAGATACCCTCCCCCGAGCCTTC.

The rearrangement joins TRBV7-9 to TRBJ1-1; possible D gene TRBD1, 5 bases. The germline CDR1 and CDR2 sequences are SEHNR and FQNEAQ (reference sequence). Trimming took 3 bases from V and 4 from J, leaving 9 bases between them. This CDR3 region has 13 residues. The CDR3 DNA is TGTGCCAGCAGCTTGACAGACATCACTGAAGCTTTCTTT. Amino acid sequence: CASSLTDITEAFF.

V gene TRBV24-1 combines with J gene TRBJ2-7; D unresolved. This CDR3 contains 12 residues. Germline V lookup: CDR1 KGHDR, CDR2 SFDVKD. Deletions cut 4 bases from V and 3 bases from J, with 6 bases between. The CDR3 DNA is TGTGCCACCAGTGACGACATCTACGAGCAGTACTTC. It encodes CATSDDIYEQYF.

A few counts support this clonotype. The V call is TRBV15, the J call TRBJ2-3, with D perhaps matching TRBD1 or TRBD2 (6 bases each). The CDR3 consists of 14 residues. Per the germline V gene, CDR1 is LNHNV and CDR2 is YYDKDF (reference sequence). V lost 3 bases, J lost 4 bases, and 11 bases lay in between. The CDR3 protein is CATSSGGGPDTQYF. The DNA for the CDR3 is TGTGCCACCAGCAGTGGAGGGGGGCCAGATACGCAGTATTTT.

The chain uses TRBV15 and TRBJ1-4; no clear D. The CDR3 contains 12 residues. The ends were cut back, 2 bases at V and 8 bases at J, with 6 bases in the middle. Per the germline V gene, CDR1 is LNHNV and CDR2 is YYDKDF (reference sequence). As DNA, the CDR3 is TGTGCCACCAGCAGATTGGGAGAAAAACTGTTTTTT. It encodes CATSRLGEKLFF.

This clonotype has at least ten counts. This chain connects TRBV12-3 or TRBV12-4 to TRBJ2-7; D not resolved. Trimming pared 6 bases from V and 2 bases from J, leaving 11 bases between. This CDR3 is built from 13 residues. The CDR3 is CASRVDGPYEQYF. CDR3 nucleotides: TGTGCCAGCAGAGTAGACGGACCCTACGAGCAGTACTTC.

This clonotype was counted only a few times. The chain couples TRBV12-3 or TRBV12-4 to TRBJ1-2, with D unresolved. CDR3 length: 16 residues. V was clipped by 6 bases and J by 1 base, with 18 bases between them. This chain's CDR3 is CASSSTGGGLNYGYTF. Here the CDR3 DNA reads TGTGCCAGCAGCTCGACCGGAGGCGGTCTTAACTATGGCTACACCTTC.

V is TRBV10-3 and J is TRBJ2-5; 7 positions match TRBD2. The V gene end was trimmed by 3 bases and the J gene end by 0 bases; junction bases not matched to a gene: 10. Germline CDR1 is ENHRY and CDR2 is SYGVKD. The CDR3 length is 17 residues. CDR3 sequence (DNA): TGTGCCATCAGTGATGGTCCTAGCGGTGGGTACCAAGAGACCCAGTACTTC. Its protein is CAISDGPSGGYQETQYF.

The V gene is TRBV19, the J gene TRBJ1-1; D perhaps matches TRBD1 (6 bases). Trimming took 7 bases from V and 1 from J, leaving 19 bases between them. Germline assignment: CDR1 LNHDA and CDR2 SQIVND (reference sequence). The CDR3 is 16 residues long. The chain's CDR3 is CASTKQGLSGNTEAFF. The CDR3 coding sequence is TGTGCCAGTACTAAACAGGGACTAAGTGGGAACACTGAAGCTTTCTTT.

The chain's CDR3 is CASSTRQSTYNEQFF. CDR3 coding DNA: TGTGCCAGCAGCACAAGACAGAGCACCTACAATGAGCAGTTCTTC. The chain combines TRBV7-2 with TRBJ2-1, with D possibly being TRBD1 (5 bases). The CDR3 is made up of 15 amino acids. Germline-derived CDR1 and CDR2 are SGHTA and FQGNSA. V was trimmed by 5 bases and J by 2 bases, leaving 13 bases between them.

The chain combines TRBV12-3 or TRBV12-4 with TRBJ1-2; no firm D call. Trimming cost V 3 bases and J 0 bases, with 8 bases left between them. The CDR3 has 14 residues. The DNA for the CDR3 is TGTGCCAGCAGTTTGCGGCAGACTAACTATGGCTACACCTTC. Translated, it gives CASSLRQTNYGYTF.

Regarding this clonotype: One base away lies a much larger clone, so this may be a sequencing read error. The chain couples TRBV20-1 to TRBJ1-5; D is possibly TRBD1 (5 bases). Germline loops: CDR1 DFQATT, CDR2 SNEGSKA (reference sequence). This CDR3 contains 12 residues. Trimming took 1 base from V and 9 from J, leaving 10 bases between them. CDR3 in DNA: TGCAGTGCTAGAGGGGGTAGGGGGCCCCAGCATTTT. Translation: CSARGGRGPQHF.